This TCR beta chain was sequenced in a study of T-cell memory formation after mild COVID-19. Study results and limitations: Memory sampled before infection contained some responding clones, suggesting cross-reactive memory joined.

TCRdb re-derived calls from the 5' RACE reads in MiXCR, one entry per CDR3 protein. The sample includes 250,000 to 350,000 distinct CDR3 sequences, around 15% of them seen just once. With respect to this clonotype: Its antigen is unknown.

This TCR was sampled from a young man who had mild COVID-19 (a few samples of this study predate the infection). Cell type and time point are not known. Sequenced input: PBMCs or a T cell subset sorted from them (not recorded which).

DNA for the CDR3: TGTGCCAGCAGTGGGGGACAGTCGTGGGACAAAAACATTCAGTACTTC. Residues: CASSGGQSWDKNIQYF. The chain has TRBV6-6 and TRBJ2-4, with TRBD1 matching 7 bases. The CDR3 has 16 residues. Germline V gene lookup returns CDR1 MNHNY and CDR2 SVGAGI (reference sequence). With 5 bases clipped from V and 3 bases from J, the junction kept 10 bases outside the gene matches.